This T cell receptor beta chain came from a study of shared clonotypes between healthy human individuals. CD45RO-negative CD8 cells positively selected for CCR7 made up the naive population, which excluded terminally differentiated effector memory CD45RA+ cells. The V segment lost 0 bases and the J segment 2 bases; nucleotides outside the gene matches: 14. There are 20 residues in the CDR3. CDR1 and CDR2 (germline): SGDLS, YYNGEE. Clones were sequenced by immunoSEQ multiplex PCR, and TCRdb holds only the in-frame ones, with some missing. Counted here are about 2.1 million clones, 90% to 95% occurring once; the ten biggest clones make up about 1.7%.

Input material: naive CD8+ T cells from PBMCs. This chain uses TRBV9 with TRBJ2-1; the match to TRBD2 covers 10 bases. This TCR came from a man between 18 and 29 years old in good health. Some clones in this sample may be carry-over from other donors' samples. The CDR3 sequence is CASSVGALGASGSPYNEQFF. The CDR3 DNA is TGTGCCAGCAGCGTAGGCGCCCTAGGGGCTAGCGGGAGCCCCTACAATGAGCAGTTCTTC.